The rows below give T cell receptor beta chains drawn from one sample of a study of PD-1 blockade in mismatch repair-deficient tumors. The protocol was immunoSEQ multiplex PCR, while the TCRdb copy is restricted to in-frame clones and leaves out a portion. The sample holds tens of thousands of clones; about 87% are singletons and the top ten take roughly 14%. The specimen was peripheral blood, collected 52 weeks after starting pembrolizumab. All receptors come from an adult with mismatch repair-deficient cancer. Both conserved end residues are part of each CDR3. A D gene is named only where the DNA matches it firmly.

J gene | V gene | D gene | CDR3 protein | CDR3 DNA
TRBJ2-1 | TRBV13 | TRBD2 | CASSLGLAVYNEQFF | TGTGCCAGCAGCTTGGGACTAGCGGTGTACAATGAGCAGTTCTTC
TRBJ2-7 | TRBV7-2 | - | CASSYGRASYEQYF | TGTGCCAGCAGCTATGGTAGAGCTTCTTACGAGCAGTACTTC
TRBJ2-1 | TRBV14 | TRBD2 | CASSPVAGANEQFF | TGTGCCAGCAGCCCCGTAGCGGGAGCCAATGAGCAGTTCTTC
TRBJ1-1 | TRBV13 | - | CASSPERRGQAFF | TGTGCCAGCAGCCCAGAAAGAAGGGGCCAAGCTTTCTTT
TRBJ2-1 | TRBV27 | - | CASSPEDRPMRAYNEQFF | TGTGCCAGCAGCCCCGAAGACAGGCCTATGAGGGCCTACAATGAGCAGTTCTTC
TRBJ1-1 | TRBV7-9 | - | CASSQGNTEAFF | TGTGCCAGCAGCCAGGGAAACACTGAAGCTTTCTTT
TRBJ2-7 | TRBV12-2 | - | CASRLVSQYEQYF | TGTGCAAGTCGCTTAGTTTCTCAATACGAGCAGTACTTC
TRBJ2-1 | TRBV9 | TRBD2 | CASSGTSGSSSYNEQFF | TGTGCCAGCAGCGGGACTAGCGGGAGTAGCTCCTACAATGAGCAGTTCTTC
TRBJ1-1 | TRBV28 | - | CASSLRGTTEAFF | TGTGCCAGCAGTTTACGGGGGACCACTGAAGCTTTCTTT
TRBJ2-1 | TRBV9 | TRBD2 | CASSHRQGLAGGGEQFF | TGTGCCAGCAGCCACAGACAGGGCTTAGCGGGAGGAGGGGAGCAGTTCTTC
TRBJ2-3 | TRBV2 | - | CASSVEGEGSDTQYF | TGTGCCAGCAGTGTAGAGGGTGAGGGGTCAGATACGCAGTATTTT
TRBJ2-2 | TRBV5-1 | - | CASSSHPGTGELFF | TGCGCCAGCAGCTCTCACCCGGGCACCGGGGAGCTGTTTTTT
TRBJ2-7 | TRBV7-9 | - | CASSDGEEQYF | TGTGCCAGCAGCGATGGGGAAGAGCAGTACTTC
TRBJ2-7 | TRBV10-1 | - | CASSEGTPYEQYF | TGCGCCAGCAGTGAGGGGACACCCTACGAGCAGTACTTC
TRBJ2-1 | TRBV2 | - | CASSVGVSRYNEQFF | TGTGCCAGCAGTGTAGGGGTTAGCAGGTACAATGAGCAGTTCTTC